The sample holds a few counts of the clone carrying this T cell receptor beta chain. This CDR3 has 17 amino acids. Per the germline V gene, CDR1 is LGHNA and CDR2 is YSLEER. J gave up 6 bases and V 0 bases, and 5 bases lay outside the gene matches. The sample is drawn from a study of identical twins. A single record per CDR3 protein comes from TCRdb applying MiXCR to the 5' RACE reads. The data show hundreds of thousands of distinct CDR3 sequences, with 8.5% to 9% seen just once and more than 0.75% held by the top ten. In addition, the sample was reused for a study of yellow fever vaccine responses in identical twins.

This sequence was found in a woman under 30 in good health. The chain employs TRBV4-3 and TRBJ2-1; 13 bases are a match to TRBD2. The sample comprised PBMCs. The CDR3 DNA reads TGCGCCAGCAGCCAAGAGGGGACTAGCGGGACCCCCAATGAGCAGTTCTTC. Its protein is CASSQEGTSGTPNEQFF.